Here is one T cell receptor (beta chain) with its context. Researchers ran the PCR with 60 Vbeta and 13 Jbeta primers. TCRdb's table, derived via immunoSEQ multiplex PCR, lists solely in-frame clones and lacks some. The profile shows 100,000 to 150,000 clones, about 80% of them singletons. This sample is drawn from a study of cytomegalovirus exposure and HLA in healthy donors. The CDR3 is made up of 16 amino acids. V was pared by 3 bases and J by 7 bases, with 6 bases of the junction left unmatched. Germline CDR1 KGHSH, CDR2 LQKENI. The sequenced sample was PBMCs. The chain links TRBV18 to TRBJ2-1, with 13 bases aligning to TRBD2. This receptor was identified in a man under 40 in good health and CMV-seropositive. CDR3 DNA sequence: TGTGCCAGCTCACCGCTAACTAGCGGGGGGGCGAATGAGCAGTTCTTC. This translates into CASSPLTSGGANEQFF.